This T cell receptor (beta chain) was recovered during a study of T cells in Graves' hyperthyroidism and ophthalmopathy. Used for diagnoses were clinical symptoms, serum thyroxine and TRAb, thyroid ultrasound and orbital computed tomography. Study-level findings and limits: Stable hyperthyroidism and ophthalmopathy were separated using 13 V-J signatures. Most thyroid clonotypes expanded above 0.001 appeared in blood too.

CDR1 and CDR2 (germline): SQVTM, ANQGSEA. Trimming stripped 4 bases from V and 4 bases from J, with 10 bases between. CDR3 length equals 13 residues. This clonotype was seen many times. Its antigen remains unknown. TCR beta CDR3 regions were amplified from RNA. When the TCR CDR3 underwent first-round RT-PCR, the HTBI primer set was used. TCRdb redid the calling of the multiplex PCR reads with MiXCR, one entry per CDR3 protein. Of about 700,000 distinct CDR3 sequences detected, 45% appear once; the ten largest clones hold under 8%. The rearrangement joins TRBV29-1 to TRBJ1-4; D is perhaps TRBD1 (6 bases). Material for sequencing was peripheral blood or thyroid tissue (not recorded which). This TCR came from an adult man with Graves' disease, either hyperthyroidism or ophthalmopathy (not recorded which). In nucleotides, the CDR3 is TGCAGCGTTGCAGGGGAGCGTAATGAAAAACTGTTTTTT. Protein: CSVAGERNEKLFF.